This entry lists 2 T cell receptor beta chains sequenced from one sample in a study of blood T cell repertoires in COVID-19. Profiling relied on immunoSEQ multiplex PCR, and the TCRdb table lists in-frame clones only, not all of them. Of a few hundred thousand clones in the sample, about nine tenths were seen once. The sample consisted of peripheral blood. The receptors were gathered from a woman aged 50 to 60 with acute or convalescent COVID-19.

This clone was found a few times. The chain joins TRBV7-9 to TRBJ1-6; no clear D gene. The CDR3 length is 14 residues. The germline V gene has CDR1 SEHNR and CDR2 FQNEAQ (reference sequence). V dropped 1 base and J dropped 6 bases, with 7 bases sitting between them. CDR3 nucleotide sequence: TGTGCCAGCAGCTTAGGGTGGAGTAATTCACCCCTCCACTTT. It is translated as CASSLGWSNSPLHF.

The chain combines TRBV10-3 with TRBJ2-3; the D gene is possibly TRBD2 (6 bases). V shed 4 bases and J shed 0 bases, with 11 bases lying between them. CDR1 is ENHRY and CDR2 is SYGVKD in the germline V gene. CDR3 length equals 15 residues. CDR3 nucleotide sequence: TGTGCCATCAGTGGGGGACTGCTTAGCACAGATACGCAGTATTTT. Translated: CAISGGLLSTDTQYF.